The source of this T cell receptor (beta chain) is a study of tumor and adjacent non-tumor tissue in lung cancer. As for the study in general: Patients comprised some eleven adenocarcinoma, 2 squamous cell carcinoma and 1 small cell lung cancer.

A modified ARM-PCR protocol with three rounds of nested PCR amplified TCRbeta. TCRdb called the multiplex PCR reads again in MiXCR, with one record for every CDR3 protein. The table has some 97,000 distinct CDR3 sequences, approximately 60% seen once. The template was RNA from unsorted bulk tissue. More than 3 cm separated this lung sample from the edge of the tumor. Chemotherapy-naive patients with new lung cancer underwent thoracic surgery in China, August–late 2014. The CDR3 covers 15 residues. The germline gives CDR1 SNHLY, CDR2 FYNNEI. The V end was cut by 11 bases, the J end by 6 bases, with 24 bases between. Notes on the study in general: TCR diversity was significantly greater in tumor than normal lung tissue.

For this clonotype: What it recognizes is unknown.

The chain combines TRBV2 with TRBJ2-3; a weak D match, TRBD1 (6 bases). The TCR comes from a man aged 30 to 39 with non-small cell lung cancer. Sequenced material: distant non-tumor lung tissue. CDR3 coding DNA: TGTGCCGGCCCCCCCCAGGGAAAGGGGGTGGATACGCAGTATTTT. It yields the protein CAGPPQGKGVDTQYF.